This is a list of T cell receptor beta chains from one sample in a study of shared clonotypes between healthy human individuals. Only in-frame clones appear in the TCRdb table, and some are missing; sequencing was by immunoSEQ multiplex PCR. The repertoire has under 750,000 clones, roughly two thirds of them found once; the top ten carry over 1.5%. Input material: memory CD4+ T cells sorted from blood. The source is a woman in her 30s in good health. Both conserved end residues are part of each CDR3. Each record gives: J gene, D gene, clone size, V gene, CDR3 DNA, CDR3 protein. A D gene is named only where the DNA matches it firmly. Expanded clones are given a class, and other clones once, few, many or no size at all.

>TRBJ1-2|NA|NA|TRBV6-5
TGTGCCAGCAGTTATGGGGCAGGATATGGCTACACCTTC
CASSYGAGYGYTF
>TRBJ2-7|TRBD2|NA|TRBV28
TGTGCCAGCAGTTTCGTACTTGGACTAGACTCCCGAAACTACGAGCAGTACTTC
CASSFVLGLDSRNYEQYF
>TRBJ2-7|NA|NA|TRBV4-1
TGCGCCAGCAGCCAACTCGGCGAGCAGTACTTC
CASSQLGEQYF
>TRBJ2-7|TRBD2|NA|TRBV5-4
TGTGCCAGCAGCATGGGACTAGCGGGAGCCACGTACGAGCAGTACTTC
CASSMGLAGATYEQYF
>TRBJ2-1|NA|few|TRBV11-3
TGTGCCAGCAGCTCGGGCATGGGAAATGAGCAGTTCTTC
CASSSGMGNEQFF
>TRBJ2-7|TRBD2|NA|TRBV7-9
TGTGCCAGCAGCCTCGGGACTAGCGGGAGCTCCTACGAGCAGTACTTC
CASSLGTSGSSYEQYF
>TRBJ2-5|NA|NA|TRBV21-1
TGTGCCAGCAGCATCTTAAGGCGGGGGCAAGAGACCCAGTACTTC
CASSILRRGQETQYF
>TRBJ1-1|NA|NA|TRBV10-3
TGTGCCATCAGTGAGAAGGGGGAAATCACTGAAGCTTTCTTT
CAISEKGEITEAFF
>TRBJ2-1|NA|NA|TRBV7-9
TGTGCCAGCAGCTTAAGGGGGAGCTCCTACAATGAGCAGTTCTTC
CASSLRGSSYNEQFF
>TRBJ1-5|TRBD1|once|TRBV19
TGTGCCACCCATCGACAGGGAGGAAATAGCAATCAGCCCCAGCATTTT
CATHRQGGNSNQPQHF
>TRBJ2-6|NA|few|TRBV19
TGTGCCAGTAGTGTGTCGCTTGGGGCCAACGTCCTGACTTTC
CASSVSLGANVLTF
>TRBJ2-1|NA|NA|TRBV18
TGTGCCAGCTCCCCTGGCATTTACAATGAGCAGTTCTTC
CASSPGIYNEQFF
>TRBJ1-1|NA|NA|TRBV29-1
TGCAGCGTTGAAGATCGAAGGTACACTGAAGCTTTCTTT
CSVEDRRYTEAFF
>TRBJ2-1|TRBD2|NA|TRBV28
TGTGCCAGCAGCTCCTCTGGACTAGCGGGAGGCGGCTCCTACAATGAGCAGTTCTTC
CASSSSGLAGGGSYNEQFF
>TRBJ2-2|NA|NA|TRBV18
TGTGCCAGCTCACCGCCCGAGGGGCGGACCGGGGAGCTGTTTTTT
CASSPPEGRTGELFF
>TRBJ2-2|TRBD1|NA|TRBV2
TGTGCCAGCAGTACGCAGGGGGTGATTGCCGGGGAGCTGTTTTTT
CASSTQGVIAGELFF
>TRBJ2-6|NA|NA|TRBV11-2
TGTGCCAGCAGCTTAGTGGGGGGGCCTGGGGCCAACGTCCTGACTTTC
CASSLVGGPGANVLTF
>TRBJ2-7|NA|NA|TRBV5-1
TGCGCCAGCAAGGTTGGGCAGGGGAATAACGAGCAGTACTTC
CASKVGQGNNEQYF
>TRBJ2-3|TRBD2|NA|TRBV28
TGTGCCAGCAGCCTCCCGACTAGCGGCACAGATACGCAGTATTTT
CASSLPTSGTDTQYF
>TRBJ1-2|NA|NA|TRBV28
TGTGCCAGCAGTTTGCTACAGGGAGGGTATGGCTACACCTTC
CASSLLQGGYGYTF
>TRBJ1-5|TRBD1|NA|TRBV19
TGTGCCAGTAGTATCCCCGCCGGACAGGGAGAGGGCAATCAGCCCCAGCATTTT
CASSIPAGQGEGNQPQHF
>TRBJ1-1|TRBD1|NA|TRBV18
TGTGCCAGCTCCCGCGGACAGGGGGCGATGGACACTGAAGCTTTCTTT
CASSRGQGAMDTEAFF
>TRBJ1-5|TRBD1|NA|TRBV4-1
TGCGCCAGCAGCCAACCGGACAGGGGAAATCAGCCCCAGCATTTT
CASSQPDRGNQPQHF
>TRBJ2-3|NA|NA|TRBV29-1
TGCAGCGTTGAAGTCCAGGGGGCGGGAGGCACAGATACGCAGTATTTT
CSVEVQGAGGTDTQYF
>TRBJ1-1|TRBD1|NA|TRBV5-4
TGTGCCAGAAGCTTGACAGGGAAAACTGAAGCTTTCTTT
CARSLTGKTEAFF
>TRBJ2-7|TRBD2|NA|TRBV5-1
TGCGCCAGCAGCTTGTCTGGGACTAGCGGCTCCTACGAGCAGTACTTC
CASSLSGTSGSYEQYF
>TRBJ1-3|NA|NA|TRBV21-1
TGTGCCAGCAGCAAACGCGGGGGAAACACCATATATTTT
CASSKRGGNTIYF
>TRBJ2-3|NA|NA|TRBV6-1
TGTGCCATACAAAAAACCGCCGGGGCGGATACGCAGTATTTT
CAIQKTAGADTQYF
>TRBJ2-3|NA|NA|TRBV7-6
TGTGCCAGCAGCCCCCTGAGGAGGGGTAGGCTCACACAGAATACGCAGTATTTT
CASSPLRRGRLTQNTQYF
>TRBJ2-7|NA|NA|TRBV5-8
TGTGCCAGCAGCTTGCGGGGAAATCGGGACGAGCAGTACTTC
CASSLRGNRDEQYF